The 17 T cell receptor beta chains presented below share a single source sample, sequenced in a study of CD8 T cells in Susac syndrome (dated by TCRdb to the late 2010s). Library generation was performed with the immunoSEQ multiplex PCR assay. RNA was extracted using the RNeasy kit, and roughly 0.5 to 1 microgram was reverse transcribed with random hexamers. The public reads were reanalyzed by TCRdb: fastp trimming at Q25, MiXCR alignment, in-frame beta chains only. When rows share a CDR3 protein, they turn into one entry using the most common DNA and genes. This sample is represented by a few hundred thousand distinct CDR3 sequences; approximately 89% of them were singletons. The ten largest clones represent about 0.12% of the sample. The sequenced sample consisted of CD8+ T cells from PBMCs. These receptors were taken from a human donor with multiple sclerosis.

The chain uses TRBV30 and TRBJ1-3; D ambiguous. CDR3 size: 12 residues. Germline lookup yields CDR1 GTSNPN and CDR2 SVGIG (reference sequence). The germline V and J ends were trimmed by 4 bases and 3 bases, with 7 bases remaining between them. Written as DNA, the CDR3 is TGTGCCTGGATGGAGGATGGAAACACCATATATTTT. Protein: CAWMEDGNTIYF.

The V and J genes are TRBV12-3 or TRBV12-4 and TRBJ2-3; D is uncertain. Between the trimmed V and J ends, which lost 5 bases and 6 bases, there was a span of 9 bases. The CDR3 is 12 amino acids. CDR3 amino acids: CASSPPDDTQYF. CDR3 nucleotides: TGTGCCAGCAGTCCTCCGGACGATACGCAGTATTTT.

This clonotype has just one count. The rearrangement links TRBV14 to TRBJ2-2; D might be TRBD1 or TRBD2, each matching 5 bases. With 5 bases removed from V and 5 bases from J, the gap between germline ends came to 12 bases. The CDR3 extends over 14 amino acids. CDR1 and CDR2 (germline): SGHDN, FVKESK. CDR3 in amino acids: CASSKGSGTGELFF. The CDR3 DNA is TGTGCCAGCAGCAAGGGGTCGGGGACCGGGGAGCTGTTTTTT.

The gene calls are TRBV27 and TRBJ1-2; D not resolved. The CDR3 totals 13 residues. Germline V gene lookup returns CDR1 MNHEY and CDR2 SMNVEV (reference sequence). V lost 5 bases, J lost 4 bases, and 11 bases lay in between. The DNA for the CDR3 is TGTGCCAGCAGTGCGACGGCGGGCTATGGCTACACCTTC. Its translation is CASSATAGYGYTF.

The gene calls are TRBV6-2 or TRBV6-3 and TRBJ2-1; maybe TRBD1 (5 bases). This CDR3 is 15 amino acids long. Per germline, CDR1 MNHEY and CDR2 SVGEGT. V lost 7 bases and J lost 4, with 17 bases in between. The CDR3: CASTMDTPLYNEQFF. Here the CDR3 DNA reads TGTGCCAGCACCATGGACACGCCACTTTACAATGAGCAGTTCTTC.

This rearrangement joins TRBV6-5 to TRBJ2-1; possibly TRBD1 or TRBD2 for D (5 bases each). The length of the CDR3 is 18 residues. Per germline, CDR1 MNHEY and CDR2 SVGAGI. V shed 0 bases and J shed 4 bases, with 19 bases lying between them. CDR3 bases: TGTGCCAGCAGTTACTCGCCCGGGTCCGGGACCATTTACAATGAGCAGTTCTTC. Translation: CASSYSPGSGTIYNEQFF.

The chain links TRBV29-1 to TRBJ2-7, with D possibly matching TRBD2 (7 bases). CDR3 length equals 13 residues. Germline CDR1 is SQVTM and CDR2 is ANQGSEA. V lost 4 bases, J lost 0 bases, and 10 bases lay in between. The CDR3, as DNA: TGCAGCGTTGCGGGGGGCTTCTCCTACGAGCAGTACTTC. This encodes CSVAGGFSYEQYF.

This rearrangement joins TRBV29-1 to TRBJ2-4; D gene unclear. The germline gives CDR1 SQVTM, CDR2 ANQGSEA. V was shortened by 2 bases and J by 0 bases, with 11 bases between the two germline ends. The CDR3 length is 15 residues. The chain's CDR3 is CSVEFEALAKNIQYF. The CDR3 DNA is TGCAGCGTTGAATTCGAGGCTCTAGCCAAAAACATTCAGTACTTC.

V usage is TRBV29-1 and J usage is TRBJ2-7, with D maybe TRBD1 (5 bases). V dropped 0 bases and J dropped 5 bases, with 14 bases sitting between them. CDR3 length: 14 amino acids. CDR1 and CDR2 from the germline V gene are SQVTM and ANQGSEA. CDR3 region: CSVEELGPGHEQYF. In DNA form, the CDR3 reads TGCAGCGTTGAAGAATTGGGCCCAGGGCACGAGCAGTACTTC.

The V and J genes are TRBV30 and TRBJ2-2, with D hard to call. The germline V gene has CDR1 GTSNPN and CDR2 SVGIG (reference sequence). V shed 0 bases and J shed 0 bases, with 11 bases lying between them. This CDR3 is 16 amino acids long. The DNA for the CDR3 is TGTGCCTGGAGTGTATTAGGCGGTTCGAACACCGGGGAGCTGTTTTTT. Translated, it gives CAWSVLGGSNTGELFF.

The chain is built from TRBV30 and TRBJ1-2; no reliable D call. Looked up from germline, CDR1 is GTSNPN and CDR2 is SVGIG (reference sequence). The germline V and J ends were trimmed by 3 bases and 1 base, with 6 bases remaining between them. CDR3 length equals 12 residues. The CDR3: CAWRLNNYGYTF. The CDR3 region has the DNA TGTGCCTGGAGATTAAATAACTATGGCTACACCTTC. The full variable domain, rest sourced from reference TRBV30 and TRBJ1-2, is SQTIHQWPATLVQPVGSPLSLECTVEGTSNPNLYWYRQAAGRGLQLLFYSVGIGQISSEVPQNLSASRPQDRQFILSSKKLLLSDSGFYLCAWRLNNYGYTFGSGTRLTVV.

The chain has TRBV12-3 or TRBV12-4 and TRBJ2-3, with TRBD2 identical over 8 bases. The junction had 19 bases not matched to a gene; V was cut back by 7 bases and J by 4 bases. The CDR3 runs 18 residues. Here the CDR3 DNA reads TGTGCCAGCAAGCCCCTCCCTCTGAGCGGGAGAGTCGCAGATACGCAGTATTTT. It specifies CASKPLPLSGRVADTQYF.

The chain joins TRBV6-5 to TRBJ2-7, with D perhaps given as TRBD1 or TRBD2 (6 bases each). The V and J ends lost 0 bases and 2 bases respectively, with 14 bases between them. Germline V gene sequence: CDR1 MNHEY, CDR2 SVGAGI. The CDR3 runs to 16 residues. The CDR3 DNA is TGTGCCAGCAGTTACTCGGGGGGCCCTCTAACCTACGAGCAGTACTTC. This codes for CASSYSGGPLTYEQYF.

V usage is TRBV7-9 and J usage is TRBJ2-5, with a weak D call TRBD2 (6 bases). The CDR3 consists of 14 residues. CDR1 is SEHNR and CDR2 is FQNEAQ in the germline V gene (reference sequence). Trimming cost V 4 bases and J 4 bases, with 13 bases left between them. Here the CDR3 DNA reads TGTGCCAGCAGCTCGCTACTAGCCCCAGAGACCCAGTACTTC. Its protein is CASSSLLAPETQYF.

The chain has TRBV9 and TRBJ2-2, with 8 positions matching TRBD1. The trim removed 3 bases at V and 1 base at J, leaving 2 bases unmatched. Germline CDR1 reads SGDLS; CDR2 reads YYNGEE. The CDR3 extends over 15 amino acids. Here the CDR3 reads CASSAGQGNTGELFF. The CDR3 nucleotides are TGTGCCAGCAGCGCCGGACAGGGGAACACCGGGGAGCTGTTTTTT.

J is TRBJ2-7 and V is TRBV10-3; 7 nucleotides agree with TRBD1. Trimming took 2 bases from V and 2 from J; bases not matched to a gene: 6. The CDR3 is 15 amino acids. Germline V gene data show CDR1 as ENHRY and CDR2 as SYGVKD. Here the CDR3 reads CAISEARTGTYEQYF. Here the CDR3 DNA reads TGTGCCATCAGTGAGGCCCGGACAGGAACCTACGAGCAGTACTTC.

The chain is built from TRBV7-9 and TRBJ2-7; 11 positions match TRBD1. Germline loops: CDR1 SEHNR, CDR2 FQNEAQ (reference sequence). The J segment lost 3 bases and the V segment lost 5 bases, leaving 6 bases of the junction unmatched. This CDR3 has 15 residues. The CDR3 DNA reads as TGTGCCAGCAGCCCGACGGACAGGGGGCTCTACGAGCAGTACTTC. Translated: CASSPTDRGLYEQYF.